Presented here are 18 T cell receptor beta chains from one specimen sequenced in a study of spatial heterogeneity in lung cancer. MiXCR, run by TCRdb on the 5' RACE reads, gives a single entry per CDR3 protein. The table records tens of thousands of distinct CDR3 sequences, roughly 15% of them present only once. Time point given: sample taken at primary tumor resection. The sequencing used PBMCs, collected at surgery. These receptors all come from a male donor with early-stage non-small cell lung cancer.

In its sample, this clonotype was seen many times. The chain combines TRBV27 with TRBJ1-5; D unclear. The CDR3 has 15 amino acids. Trimming took 6 bases from V and 0 from J, leaving 12 bases between them. Germline assignment: CDR1 MNHEY and CDR2 SMNVEV (reference sequence). CDR3 region: CASRAIRISNQPQHF. The DNA of the CDR3 is TGTGCCAGCAGGGCTATCCGAATTAGCAATCAGCCCCAGCATTTT.

This clonotype has a handful of counts. The chain joins TRBV7-2 to TRBJ2-5, with a weak D call TRBD1 (6 bases). The V gene lost 2 bases and the J gene lost 2 bases, with 12 bases spanning the gap. The CDR3 consists of 15 residues. Germline V gene lookup returns CDR1 SGHTA and CDR2 FQGNSA. The chain's CDR3 is CASSLPDRQQETQYF. DNA for the CDR3: TGTGCCAGCAGCTTACCCGACAGGCAACAAGAGACCCAGTACTTC.

This clonotype has more than one count but fewer than ten. The CDR3 loop is CASSSSWTASSYEQYF. For the CDR3, the DNA is TGTGCCAGCAGTTCTTCCTGGACGGCGAGCTCCTACGAGCAGTACTTC. The chain carries TRBV6-5 and TRBJ2-7; D gene ambiguous. Germline loops: CDR1 MNHEY, CDR2 SVGAGI. V lost 4 bases and J lost 0, with 16 bases in between. CDR3 size: 16 residues.

The chain joins TRBV20-1 to TRBJ2-7; D is uncertain. CDR1 is DFQATT and CDR2 is SNEGSKA in the germline V gene (reference sequence). This CDR3 has 15 amino acids. Trimming pared 2 bases from V and 2 bases from J, leaving 16 bases between. CDR3 coding DNA: TGCAGTGCTAGAAGGCCGGGCCCACGGGCCTACGAGCAGTACTTC. Protein sequence: CSARRPGPRAYEQYF.

Here the CDR3 reads CASSTQGNYGYTF. The CDR3 DNA reads TGTGCCAGCAGTACTCAGGGGAACTATGGCTACACCTTC. This chain connects TRBV12-3 or TRBV12-4 to TRBJ1-2; possibly TRBD1 for D (6 bases). The CDR3 is 13 residues long. V was trimmed by 5 bases and J by 2 bases, leaving 9 bases between them.

This clonotype appeared a few times. This sequence joins TRBV6-6 and TRBJ1-1; 9 nucleotides align to TRBD1. Trimming at V came to 5 bases and at J to 2 bases, leaving 6 bases not matched to a gene. This CDR3 spans 15 amino acids. Germline values: CDR1 MNHNY, CDR2 SVGAGI (reference sequence). The CDR3 nucleotides read TGTGCCAGCAGTGGTTACAGGGGGCATAACACTGAAGCTTTCTTT. Translation gives CASSGYRGHNTEAFF.

This clonotype was found many times. The V and J genes are TRBV28 and TRBJ2-4; the D is unclear. CDR3 length: 16 residues. V was trimmed by 2 bases and J by 0 bases, leaving 11 bases between them. Germline CDR1 MDHEN, CDR2 SYDVKM. This chain's CDR3 is CASSLQLRLAKNIQYF. The CDR3 nucleotides are TGTGCCAGCAGTTTACAGCTGAGACTAGCCAAAAACATTCAGTACTTC. Full variable domain (rest looked up from reference TRBV28 and TRBJ2-4): DVKVTQSSRYLVKRTGEKVFLECVQDMDHENMFWYRQDPGLGLRLIYFSYDVKMKEKGDIPEGYSVSREKKERFSLILESASTNQTSMYLCASSLQLRLAKNIQYFGAGTRLSVL.

This clonotype showed up many times. The chain joins TRBV28 to TRBJ2-3; D uncertain. The CDR3 is 14 amino acids. The germline gives CDR1 MDHEN, CDR2 SYDVKM. The V and J ends lost 3 bases and 4 bases respectively, with 11 bases between them. This CDR3 reads CASSFPAVPDTQYF. The CDR3 nucleotides read TGTGCCAGCAGTTTCCCAGCCGTCCCAGATACGCAGTATTTT.

The chain has TRBV10-3 and TRBJ2-3; 11 bases align to TRBD1. Germline assignment: CDR1 ENHRY and CDR2 SYGVKD. The CDR3 is 13 residues long. Trimming removed 9 bases from V and 5 bases from J; junction bases left unmatched: 4. CDR3 protein: CAIRTGGEDTQYF. For the CDR3, the DNA is TGTGCCATACGGACAGGGGGCGAAGATACGCAGTATTTT.

Only a few counts were recorded for this clonotype. The junction shows a germline mismatch at one end, possibly a read error. The rearrangement links TRBV6-2 or TRBV6-3 to TRBJ2-7; 7 bases are a match to TRBD1. Germline CDR1 is MNHEY and CDR2 is SVGEGT. The CDR3 extends over 16 amino acids. CDR3 amino acids: CASTYGSTGFSYEQYF. The DNA of the CDR3 is TGTGCCAGCACTTACGGATCGACAGGGTTCTCCTACGAGCAGTACTTC.

The table lists this clonotype with many counts. The chain couples TRBV7-9 to TRBJ2-6; D is undetermined. Trimming shortened V by 5 bases and J by 0 bases, and 5 bases separated the two germline ends. Germline V lookup: CDR1 SEHNR, CDR2 FQNEAQ (reference sequence). This CDR3 comprises 14 residues. The CDR3 here is CASSQYSGANVLTF. The CDR3, as DNA: TGTGCCAGCAGCCAATACTCTGGGGCCAACGTCCTGACTTTC. The full variable domain, in which reference TRBV7-9 and TRBJ2-6 provide the parts outside the CDR3, is DTGVSQNPRHKITKRGQNVTFRCDPISEHNRLYWYRQTLGQGPEFLTYFQNEAQLEKSRLLSDRFSAERPKGSFSTLEIQRTEQGDSAMYLCASSQYSGANVLTFGAGSRLTVL.

This clonotype was counted between two and nine times. This chain links TRBV7-2 with TRBJ2-3; 10 bases are a match to TRBD2. Germline CDR1 reads SGHTA; CDR2 reads FQGNSA. This CDR3 has 16 amino acids. With V trimmed by 3 bases and J by 7 bases, 10 bases remained unmatched. The CDR3 coding sequence is TGTGCCAGCAGCTTCTCGCTGGGGACTAGCGTAAATACGCAGTATTTT. Encoded protein: CASSFSLGTSVNTQYF.

This clonotype was detected only a few times. The genes are TRBV5-8 and TRBJ2-2, with D unresolved. CDR1 SGHTS and CDR2 YDEGEE come from the germline V gene. The length of the CDR3 is 14 residues. Trimming cost V 3 bases and J 5 bases, with 11 bases left between them. CDR3 nucleotide sequence: TGTGCCAGCAGCTCCCCTGGGGTAACCGGGGAGCTGTTTTTT. Translation gives CASSSPGVTGELFF.

This clonotype was counted a few times. The CDR3: CASSLDAGRGETQYF. CDR3 DNA: TGTGCCAGCAGCTTGGATGCGGGGAGAGGAGAGACCCAGTACTTC. This chain connects TRBV5-6 to TRBJ2-5; weak D call: TRBD2 (6 bases). From germline, CDR1 is SGHDT and CDR2 YYEEEE. The CDR3 spans 15 residues. The V gene lost 0 bases and the J gene lost 4 bases, with 13 bases spanning the gap.

V is TRBV5-1 and J is TRBJ2-1; D is tentatively TRBD1 or TRBD2 (5 bases each). The V gene's germline CDR1 is SGHRS and CDR2 YFSETQ. The length of the CDR3 is 14 residues. Trimming took 3 bases from V and 5 from J, leaving 12 bases between them. The CDR3 coding sequence is TGCGCCAGCAGCTACATCCAGGGAGACAATGAGCAGTTCTTC. It is translated as CASSYIQGDNEQFF.

The rearrangement links TRBV18 to TRBJ1-5; no clear D. CDR3 size: 16 residues. V was trimmed by 2 bases and J by 0 bases, leaving 11 bases between them. CDR1 and CDR2 from the germline V gene are KGHSH and LQKENI. The CDR3 sequence: CASSPGVQASNQPQHF. CDR3 nucleotides: TGTGCCAGCTCACCAGGGGTCCAGGCTAGCAATCAGCCCCAGCATTTT.

The table lists this clonotype with many counts. The chain employs TRBV7-6 and TRBJ2-3; a weak D match, TRBD2 (5 bases). Germline assignment: CDR1 SGHVS and CDR2 FNYEAQ. The CDR3 extends over 16 amino acids. V was shortened by 4 bases and J by 1 base, with 15 bases between the two germline ends. As DNA, the CDR3 is TGTGCCAGCAGCTCGGAGGTGGCGGCCCGCACAGATACGCAGTATTTT. It is translated as CASSSEVAARTDTQYF.

In this sample, this clonotype turned up many times. V usage is TRBV4-1 and J usage is TRBJ1-5, with 9 bases fitting TRBD1. The CDR3 has 16 amino acids. The V segment lost 5 bases and the J segment 5 bases; nucleotides outside the gene matches: 10. Germline V gene data show CDR1 as MGHRA and CDR2 as YSYEKL. CDR3 sequence: CASSSRGQGRHQPQHF. The CDR3 DNA reads TGCGCCAGCAGCTCAAGGGGACAGGGTAGGCATCAGCCCCAGCATTTT.